This TCR beta chain was identified during a study of blood T cell repertoires in COVID-19. The assay was immunoSEQ multiplex PCR, and TCRdb's table has in-frame clones only and misses some. This table holds around 310,000 clones, around 87% found once. The germline gives CDR1 SNHLY, CDR2 FYNNEI. The V and J ends lost 0 bases and 8 bases, in that order; junction bases with no gene match: 2. This CDR3 is built from 13 residues. Of note for this clone: The sample contains more than one DNA sequence encoding this CDR3.

The sample consisted of peripheral blood. This chain connects TRBV2 to TRBJ1-1; 8 nucleotides align to TRBD1. This TCR was recovered from a woman between 35 and 50 years old with COVID-19, enrolled during active disease. CDR3 loop: CASSEARQGEAFF. CDR3 sequence (DNA): TGTGCCAGCAGTGAAGCTCGACAGGGGGAAGCTTTCTTT.